This TCR beta chain was captured in a study of blood T cell repertoires in COVID-19. Study in general: Acute-phase and convalescent COVID-19 samples originated in the United States, Italy and Spain.

This CDR3 region has 14 residues. Looked up from germline, CDR1 is SGHDN and CDR2 is FVKESK. V was pared by 1 base and J by 3 bases, with 6 bases between. The assay was immunoSEQ multiplex PCR, and TCRdb's table has in-frame clones only and misses some. The sample has roughly 88,000 clones; about 89% are singletons. This clone has a handful of counts. Sequenced input: peripheral blood. This chain uses TRBV14 with TRBJ2-2; D ambiguous. This TCR derives from a woman aged 45-60 years in a cohort sampled during active COVID-19. This CDR3 reads CASSQGRYTGELFF. The CDR3 nucleotides are TGTGCCAGCAGCCAAGGCAGATACACCGGGGAGCTGTTTTTT.